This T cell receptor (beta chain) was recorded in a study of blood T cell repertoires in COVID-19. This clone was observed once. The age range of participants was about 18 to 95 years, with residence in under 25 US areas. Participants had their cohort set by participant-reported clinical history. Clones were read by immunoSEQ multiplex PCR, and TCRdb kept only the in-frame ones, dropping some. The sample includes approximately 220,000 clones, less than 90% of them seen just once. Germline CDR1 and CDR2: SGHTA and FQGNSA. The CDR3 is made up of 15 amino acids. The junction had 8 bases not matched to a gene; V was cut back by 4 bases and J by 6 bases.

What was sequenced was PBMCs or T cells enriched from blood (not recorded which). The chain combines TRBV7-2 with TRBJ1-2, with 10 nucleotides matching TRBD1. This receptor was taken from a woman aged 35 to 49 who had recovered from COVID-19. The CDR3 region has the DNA TGTGCCAGCAGCTCCGGACAGGGGGAAGCGGATGGCTACACCTTC. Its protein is CASSSGQGEADGYTF.